This T cell receptor (beta chain) comes out of a study of shared clonotypes between healthy human individuals. The length of the CDR3 is 14 residues. From germline, CDR1 is MNHEY and CDR2 SVGAGI. Trimming removed 6 bases from V and 1 base from J; junction bases left unmatched: 3. This table comes from immunoSEQ multiplex PCR, and its TCRdb copy is limited to in-frame clones, with some not included. The sample has fewer than 400,000 clones; approximately 74% are singletons. The sequence came from a young man in good health. The specimen was memory CD4+ T cells sorted from blood. This sample's subset: CD45RA-negative fraction. The rearrangement uses TRBV6-5 and TRBJ2-7; 10 positions agree with TRBD2. CDR3 nucleotide sequence: TGTGCCAGCAGCCAGACTAGCGGGTCCTACGAGCAGTACTTC. Its translation is CASSQTSGSYEQYF.